The 6 T cell receptor beta chains presented below share a single source sample, sequenced in a study of cytomegalovirus exposure and HLA in healthy donors. Clones were sequenced by immunoSEQ multiplex PCR, and TCRdb holds only the in-frame ones, with some missing. The profile covers 150,000 to 170,000 clones, with around 83% appearing a single time and about 1.9% taken by the ten largest. Sequencing was done on a sample of PBMCs. These receptors were obtained from a human donor in good health.

The chain links TRBV9 to TRBJ1-5; D remains ambiguous. Germline CDR1 SGDLS, CDR2 YYNGEE. The V gene lost 4 bases and the J gene lost 4 bases, with 15 bases spanning the gap. CDR3 length: 15 amino acids. CDR3 bases: TGTGCCAGCAGCCTACGGTCGGCGGGTAATCAGCCCCAGCATTTT. The encoded protein is CASSLRSAGNQPQHF.

The chain combines TRBV27 with TRBJ1-4; no firm D call. Germline CDR1 reads MNHEY; CDR2 reads SMNVEV (reference sequence). V was shortened by 7 bases and J by 5 bases, with 11 bases between the two germline ends. This CDR3 is 13 amino acids long. The CDR3 protein is CASMEGGNEKLFF. The CDR3, as DNA: TGTGCCAGCATGGAGGGTGGGAATGAAAAACTGTTTTTT.

V and J are TRBV11-3 and TRBJ2-2, with D hard to call. Germline CDR1 is SGHNT and CDR2 is YENEEA. V lost 3 bases and J 1 base, leaving 9 bases between the germline ends. The CDR3 contains 15 residues. The CDR3 sequence: CASSFGPGNTGELFF. In DNA, the CDR3 is TGTGCCAGCAGCTTTGGGCCAGGGAACACCGGGGAGCTGTTTTTT.

This clone was picked up a small number of times. This chain joins TRBV14 and TRBJ1-2; a weak D match, TRBD1 (6 bases). V shed 1 base and J shed 0 bases, with 9 bases lying between them. Germline CDR1 reads SGHDN; CDR2 reads FVKESK. CDR3 length: 15 amino acids. In nucleotides, the CDR3 is TGTGCCAGCAGCCAAGGCAGGGGTCCTAACTATGGCTACACCTTC. This codes for CASSQGRGPNYGYTF.

This clone was recorded a few times. The V and J genes are TRBV27 and TRBJ1-2, with 9 bases matching TRBD1. CDR1 and CDR2 (germline): MNHEY, SMNVEV (reference sequence). The CDR3 sequence is 14 residues long. V shed 6 bases and J 5 bases; nucleotides not matched to a gene: 7. The CDR3 is CASRDTGGGYGYTF. The DNA of the CDR3 is TGTGCCAGCAGGGATACAGGGGGCGGTTATGGCTACACCTTC.

CDR3 in DNA: TGTGCCAGCCAGCTGGAGCCCTATGGCTACACCTTC. Protein: CASQLEPYGYTF. The chain is built from TRBV19 and TRBJ1-2; no clear D gene. V was pared by 9 bases and J by 4 bases, with 12 bases between. The germline CDR1 and CDR2 sequences are LNHDA and SQIVND (reference sequence). This CDR3 contains 12 residues.